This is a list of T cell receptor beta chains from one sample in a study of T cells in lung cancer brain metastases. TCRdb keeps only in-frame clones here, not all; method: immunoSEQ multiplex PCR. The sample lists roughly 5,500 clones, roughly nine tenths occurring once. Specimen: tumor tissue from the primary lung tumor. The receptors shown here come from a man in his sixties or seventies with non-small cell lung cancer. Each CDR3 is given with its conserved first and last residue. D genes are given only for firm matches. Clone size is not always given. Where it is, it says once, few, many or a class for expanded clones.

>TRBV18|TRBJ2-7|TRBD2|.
TGTGCCAGCTCACCGTTGGGGGAGGGCGAGCAGTACTTC
CASSPLGEGEQYF
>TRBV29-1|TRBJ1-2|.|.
TGCAGCGTTGAAGATGCAGGGACCTATGGCTACACCTTC
CSVEDAGTYGYTF
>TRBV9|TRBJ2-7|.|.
TGTGCCAGCAGCCCGCGCGGAGGGGGGATATACGAGCAGTACTTC
CASSPRGGGIYEQYF
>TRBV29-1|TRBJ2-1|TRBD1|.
TGCAGCGTTCGCGGGACAGGGAATTACAATGAGCAGTTCTTC
CSVRGTGNYNEQFF
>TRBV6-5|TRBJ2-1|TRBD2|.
TGTGCCAGCAGTCGTCCGGGACTAGATAGAAATGAGCAGTTCTTC
CASSRPGLDRNEQFF
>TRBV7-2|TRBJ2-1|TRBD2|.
TGTGCCAGCAGCTTAGAGGGACTAGCGGACAATGAGCAGTTCTTC
CASSLEGLADNEQFF
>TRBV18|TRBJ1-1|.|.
TGTGCCAGCTCACTGCCAGGGGACGAGAGCACTGAAGCTTTCTTT
CASSLPGDESTEAFF
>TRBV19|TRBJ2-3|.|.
TGTGCCAGTAGTCTACGGACTAGCACAGATACGCAGTATTTT
CASSLRTSTDTQYF
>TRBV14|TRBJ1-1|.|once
TGTGCCAGCAGCCATCCTCAGGGGCGGTGGACTGAAGCTTTCTTT
CASSHPQGRWTEAFF
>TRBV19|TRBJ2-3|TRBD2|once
TGTGCCAGTACCGCTAGCGGGGGCACAGATACGCAGTATTTT
CASTASGGTDTQYF
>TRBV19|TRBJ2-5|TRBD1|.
TGTGCCAGTAGTGGGACAGGTCAAGAGACCCAGTACTTC
CASSGTGQETQYF
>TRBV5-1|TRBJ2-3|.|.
TGCGCCAGCAGCCTGAATTCTGATACGCAGTATTTT
CASSLNSDTQYF
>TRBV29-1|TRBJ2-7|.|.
TGCAGCGTTGAAGGGACACTAGGTCCCTCCTACGAGCAGTACTTC
CSVEGTLGPSYEQYF
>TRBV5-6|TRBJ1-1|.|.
TGTGCCAGCAGCTTGAGCCGGAGTAACACTGAAGCTTTCTTT
CASSLSRSNTEAFF
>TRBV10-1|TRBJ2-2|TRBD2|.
TGCGCCAGCAGACCTAGCGGGGCCACCGGGGAGCTGTTTTTT
CASRPSGATGELFF
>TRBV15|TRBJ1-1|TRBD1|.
TGTGCCACCAGCAACCTCCGGGACAGGGTGGGGAAAAACACTGAAGCTTTCTTT
CATSNLRDRVGKNTEAFF
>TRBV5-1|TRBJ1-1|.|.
TGCGCCAGCAGCTTGAGTAGGGAATCTGAAGCTTTCTTT
CASSLSRESEAFF
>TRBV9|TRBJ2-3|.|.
TGTGCCAGCAGCCCCCGGAGCGCCAGCACAGATACGCAGTATTTT
CASSPRSASTDTQYF
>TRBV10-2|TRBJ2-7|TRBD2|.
TGCGCCAGCACTCAGGGAGGGTTAGCCTACGAGCAGTACTTC
CASTQGGLAYEQYF
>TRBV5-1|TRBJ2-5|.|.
TGCGCCAGCAGCCTAGGTCAAGAGACCCAGTACTTC
CASSLGQETQYF
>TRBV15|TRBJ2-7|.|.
TGTGCCACCAGCAGAGATGTCACTGGGTCCTACGAGCAGTACTTC
CATSRDVTGSYEQYF
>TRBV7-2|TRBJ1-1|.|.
TGTGCCAGCAGCTTAGCGCTTGGGGTTCGAACTGAAGCTTTCTTT
CASSLALGVRTEAFF
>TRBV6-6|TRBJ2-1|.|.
TGTGCCAGCATCCCTGGAAGGGGGAGTGAACAGTTCTTC
CASIPGRGSEQFF
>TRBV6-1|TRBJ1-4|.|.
TGTGCCAGCAGTGAAGCTTGGAATTTGTTTTTT
CASSEAWNLFF
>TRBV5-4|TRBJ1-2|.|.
TGTGCCAGCAGCCAGTCGGCAGGGAAGGACTATGGCTACACCTTC
CASSQSAGKDYGYTF
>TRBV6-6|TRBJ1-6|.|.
TGTGCCAGCAGCCGGCCTGGCGATTCACCCCTCCACTTT
CASSRPGDSPLHF